This TCR beta chain was identified during a study of OX40 agonist ivuxolimab in advanced cancers. Study details: The group had a mean age of about 60 years, ranged from about 23 to 79, and was 82.7% male.

The CDR3 consists of 15 residues. Germline V gene lookup returns CDR1 SEHNR and CDR2 FQNEAQ (reference sequence). Using immunoSEQ multiplex PCR, the repertoire was profiled, and TCRdb retains in-frame clones only, with some absent. Of some 63,000 clones in the sample, approximately 92% were seen once. To note about this clone: Its ends do not fully match the called genes, so a read error is possible.

The chain uses TRBV7-9 and TRBJ2-7, with 9 bases that match TRBD1. The receptor comes from an adult with an advanced solid tumor such as melanoma, head and neck, liver or kidney cancer. Specimen: CD4+ or CD8+ T cells sorted from blood, collected in a trial of the OX40 agonist ivuxolimab. CDR3 sequence (DNA): TGTGCCAACAGCCTAATACAGGGGGCACTCCACGAGCAGTACTTC. Translated, it gives CANSLIQGALHEQYF.